Shown below are 6 T cell receptor beta chains from a single sample sequenced in a study of cytomegalovirus exposure and HLA in healthy donors. The protocol was immunoSEQ multiplex PCR, while the TCRdb copy is restricted to in-frame clones and leaves out a portion. The data show 110,000 to 150,000 clones, about 90% seen once. Sequencing used PBMCs. The receptors originated from a woman in her 30s in good health and CMV-seropositive.

The rearrangement uses TRBV10-2 and TRBJ1-1; 10 bases map to TRBD1. Germline values: CDR1 WSHSY, CDR2 SAAADI. The CDR3 length is 15 residues. Unmatched junction bases numbered 4, after V lost 2 bases and J lost 4 bases. The chain's CDR3 is CASSEGDRGSTEAFF. The CDR3 DNA reads TGCGCCAGCAGTGAGGGGGACAGGGGAAGCACTGAAGCTTTCTTT.

The chain has TRBV19 and TRBJ2-7; tentative D call: TRBD1 (6 bases). The CDR3 totals 15 residues. Trimming left V 4 bases short and J 4 bases short, with 17 bases between. From germline, CDR1 is LNHDA and CDR2 SQIVND (reference sequence). CDR3 sequence reads: CASSTATGWSYEQYF. The CDR3 bases are TGTGCCAGTAGTACGGCCACAGGGTGGTCATACGAGCAGTACTTC.

The chain has TRBV6-5 and TRBJ2-7; the match to TRBD1 covers 7 bases. This CDR3 region has 14 residues. Germline V gives CDR1 MNHEY, CDR2 SVGAGI. Germline trimming cut 2 bases from V and 6 bases from J; bases unmatched to any gene: 7. CDR3 protein: CASSYVYPGGEQYF. The CDR3 DNA follows: TGTGCCAGCAGTTACGTCTATCCAGGGGGCGAGCAGTACTTC.

This clone has a handful of counts. CDR3 in DNA: TGTGCCAGCAGCTTGAGTCGGACCGGGGAGCTGTTTTTT. It yields the protein CASSLSRTGELFF. This chain joins TRBV5-4 and TRBJ2-2; D ambiguous. The germline V gene has CDR1 SGHNT and CDR2 YYREEE (reference sequence). Trimming left V 1 base short and J 5 bases short, with 6 bases between. The CDR3 runs to 13 residues.

The chain carries TRBV2 and TRBJ2-1, with 15 bases lining up with TRBD2. Germline V lookup: CDR1 SNHLY, CDR2 FYNNEI. The CDR3 length is 16 residues. Germline trimming cut 4 bases from V and 5 bases from J; bases unmatched to any gene: 3. CDR3 in amino acids: CASSGTSGRAHNEQFF. The CDR3 DNA is TGTGCCAGCAGTGGGACTAGCGGGAGGGCCCACAATGAGCAGTTCTTC.

The rearrangement links TRBV4-2 to TRBJ1-3, with D possibly being TRBD1 (6 bases). The CDR3 has 15 residues. From germline, CDR1 is LGHNA and CDR2 YNFKEQ. Trimming took 2 bases from V and 9 from J, leaving 17 bases between them. DNA for the CDR3: TGTGCCAGCAGCCAAACCGGGACAACGGGGATCACCATATATTTT. Its protein product is CASSQTGTTGITIYF.